These 24 T cell receptor beta chains were all obtained from the same sample, sequenced in a study of graft-versus-host responses after intestinal transplantation. Their target antigens are unknown. This table comes from immunoSEQ multiplex PCR, and its TCRdb copy is limited to in-frame clones, with some not included. This table has roughly 92,000 clones, about 87% appearing once. The sample was unstimulated CD4+ T cells sorted from spleen or lymph node cells, taken before transplant. The receptors originated from a human donor who was the organ donor for an intestinal transplant.

This chain connects TRBV4-2 to TRBJ1-1; 9 positions agree with TRBD1. Germline trimming cut 5 bases from V and 1 base from J; bases unmatched to any gene: 5. CDR1 and CDR2 (germline): LGHNA, YNFKEQ. The CDR3 runs to 15 residues. For the CDR3, the DNA is TGTGCCAGCAGCGCGGGACAGGGAACGAACACTGAAGCTTTCTTT. The encoded protein is CASSAGQGTNTEAFF.

The V call is TRBV25-1, the J call TRBJ1-1; D might be TRBD1 (6 bases). Deletions cut 4 bases from V and 3 bases from J, with 15 bases between. CDR3 size: 15 residues. Germline V gene lookup returns CDR1 MGHDK and CDR2 SYGVNS. The CDR3 region has the DNA TGTGCCAGCAGTGGGTCCGAGGGGGGGGACACTGAAGCTTTCTTT. Amino acid sequence: CASSGSEGGDTEAFF.

This chain's CDR3 is CASSPDRPSYNEQFF. In nucleotides, the CDR3 is TGTGCCAGCAGCCCCGACAGGCCCTCCTACAATGAGCAGTTCTTC. The genes are TRBV7-2 and TRBJ2-1; D may be TRBD1 (6 bases). This CDR3 contains 15 residues. V was shortened by 5 bases and J by 0 bases, with 11 bases between the two germline ends. Germline CDR1 is SGHTA and CDR2 is FQGNSA.

The V gene is TRBV19, the J gene TRBJ1-5; the match to TRBD1 covers 11 bases. The germline CDR1 and CDR2 sequences are LNHDA and SQIVND (reference sequence). The CDR3 spans 15 residues. The J segment lost 7 bases and the V segment lost 3 bases, leaving 5 bases of the junction unmatched. The DNA for the CDR3 is TGTGCCAGTAGTATGCAGGGACAGGGGGAGCAGCCCCAGCATTTT. Its translation: CASSMQGQGEQPQHF.

The rearrangement joins TRBV29-1 to TRBJ2-3, with TRBD2 as a possible D gene (5 bases). CDR3 length: 13 amino acids. Germline lookup yields CDR1 SQVTM and CDR2 ANQGSEA. V shed 3 bases and J shed 3 bases, with 10 bases lying between them. Here the CDR3 reads CSVDPTTTDTQYF. The CDR3 DNA reads as TGCAGCGTTGATCCGACTACTACAGATACGCAGTATTTT.

The J gene is TRBJ1-2, the V gene TRBV2, with TRBD1 identical over 8 bases. V lost 7 bases and J lost 12; bases outside the gene matches: 13. This CDR3 comprises 13 residues. The germline V gene encodes CDR1 SNHLY and CDR2 FYNNEI. In DNA, the CDR3 is TGTGCCAGCACCCCTCAGGGGGCGTTTCGGAACACCTTC. Translated: CASTPQGAFRNTF.

The gene calls are TRBV11-3 and TRBJ1-1; D is uncertain. CDR3 length equals 16 residues. V was trimmed by 5 bases and J by 3 bases, leaving 19 bases between them. CDR1 is SGHNT, CDR2 YENEEA, per germline. The CDR3 coding sequence is TGTGCCAGCAGCGCTATCGAGGGTAGGCGGGACACTGAAGCTTTCTTT. It yields the protein CASSAIEGRRDTEAFF.

The V gene is TRBV19, the J gene TRBJ1-2, with D tentatively TRBD1 (5 bases). The ends were cut back, 3 bases at V and 0 bases at J, with 20 bases in the middle. There are 18 residues in the CDR3. Germline V gene sequence: CDR1 LNHDA, CDR2 SQIVND (reference sequence). The CDR3 DNA is TGTGCCAGTAGTATTTTTCTCGTACAGGAGATTTCTAACTATGGCTACACCTTC. Its protein product is CASSIFLVQEISNYGYTF.

The chain couples TRBV7-3 to TRBJ2-1; 8 bases match TRBD2. This CDR3 has 12 residues. Germline lookup yields CDR1 SGHTA and CDR2 FQGTGA. Unmatched junction bases numbered 4, after V lost 2 bases and J lost 13 bases. In nucleotides, the CDR3 is TGTGCCAGCAGCTTATCGGCGGGGGGACAGTTCTTC. Translation: CASSLSAGGQFF.

The CDR3 bases are TGTGCCAGCAGGTCACCGGGACAGTCGTTCCAGTACTTC. Translating gives CASRSPGQSFQYF. V usage is TRBV28 and J usage is TRBJ2-7; 7 nucleotides align to TRBD1. V gave up 6 bases and J gave up 10 bases; unmatched junction bases: 12. The CDR3 has 13 residues. Germline CDR1 reads MDHEN; CDR2 reads SYDVKM.

V gene TRBV28 combines with J gene TRBJ2-2; 9 nucleotides match TRBD1. The CDR3 length is 16 residues. CDR1 and CDR2 (germline): MDHEN, SYDVKM. Germline trimming cut 1 base from V and 5 bases from J; bases unmatched to any gene: 5. CDR3 sequence: CASSLSYRGRTGELFF. The CDR3 DNA sequence: TGTGCCAGCAGTTTATCGTACAGGGGGCGGACCGGGGAGCTGTTTTTT.

The V call is TRBV18, the J call TRBJ1-5; no clear D. This CDR3 is built from 15 residues. Trimming cost V 5 bases and J 8 bases, with 19 bases left between them. Germline V lookup: CDR1 KGHSH, CDR2 LQKENI. CDR3 region: CASSFNDGGGKPQHF. Written as DNA, the CDR3 is TGTGCCAGCTCATTCAATGACGGAGGCGGCAAGCCCCAGCATTTT.

The chain is built from TRBV6-5 and TRBJ2-3, with TRBD2 matching over 10 bases. The CDR3 sequence is 15 residues long. The germline V gene encodes CDR1 MNHEY and CDR2 SVGAGI. V lost 5 bases and J lost 5; bases outside the gene matches: 7. CDR3 in amino acids: CASSPLAGVQDTQYF. Written as DNA, the CDR3 is TGTGCCAGCAGTCCCCTAGCGGGGGTTCAAGATACGCAGTATTTT.

The chain links TRBV6-6 to TRBJ2-5; 7 bases fit TRBD1. The CDR3 spans 15 residues. Unmatched junction bases numbered 9, after V lost 6 bases and J lost 2 bases. Germline V gives CDR1 MNHNY, CDR2 SVGAGI (reference sequence). CDR3 nucleotide sequence: TGTGCCAGCAGCCTAACTGGGACAGTTCAAGAGACCCAGTACTTC. This sequence encodes CASSLTGTVQETQYF.

This chain uses TRBV28 with TRBJ2-7; D ambiguous. V was cut by 4 bases and J by 0 bases, with 10 bases left in between. The CDR3 has 14 amino acids. Germline V gene sequence: CDR1 MDHEN, CDR2 SYDVKM. The CDR3 reads CASSSGGPSYEQYF. Written as DNA, the CDR3 is TGTGCCAGCAGTTCCGGTGGGCCCTCCTACGAGCAGTACTTC.

The chain couples TRBV9 to TRBJ2-5; 7 nucleotides align to TRBD2. Germline lookup yields CDR1 SGDLS and CDR2 YYNGEE. The CDR3 is 16 amino acids. The V and J ends lost 2 bases and 2 bases, in that order; junction bases with no gene match: 9. CDR3 in DNA: TGTGCCAGCAGCGTGGGGGGGGGAAATCGACAAGAGACCCAGTACTTC. Amino acids: CASSVGGGNRQETQYF. The full variable domain, its missing parts supplied by reference TRBV9 and TRBJ2-5, is DSGVTQTPKHLITATGQRVTLRCSPRSGDLSVYWYQQSLDQGLQFLIQYYNGEERAKGNILERFSAQQFPDLHSELNLSSLELGDSALYFCASSVGGGNRQETQYFGPGTRLLVL.

This rearrangement joins TRBV5-1 to TRBJ1-6; 7 positions agree with TRBD1. CDR3 length equals 16 residues. Trimming took 2 bases from V and 7 from J; bases not matched to a gene: 9. Germline CDR1 is SGHRS and CDR2 is YFSETQ. The CDR3 DNA reads as TGCGCCAGCAGCTTATCAAACAGGGGCGACAATTCACCCCTCCACTTT. Translating it yields CASSLSNRGDNSPLHF.

The chain recombines TRBV30 with TRBJ2-5, with 12 bases lining up with TRBD2. CDR3 size: 14 residues. CDR1 and CDR2 (germline): GTSNPN, SVGIG (reference sequence). Trimming cost V 5 bases and J 4 bases; bases outside gene matches: 5. The CDR3 bases are TGTGCCTGGCGGACTAGCGGGGCCCCAGAGACCCAGTACTTC. Translated, it gives CAWRTSGAPETQYF.

This sequence joins TRBV7-2 and TRBJ2-7; 11 bases are a match to TRBD2. V lost 3 bases to trimming and J lost 4 bases; unmatched junction nucleotides: 5. This CDR3 has 15 residues. Germline CDR1 and CDR2: SGHTA and FQGNSA. DNA for the CDR3: TGTGCCAGCAGCTTTACCGGGACTAGCGGTTACGAGCAGTACTTC. Translating gives CASSFTGTSGYEQYF. The full variable domain, in which reference TRBV7-2 and TRBJ2-7 provide the parts outside the CDR3, is GAGVSQSPSNKVTEKGKDVELRCDPISGHTALYWYRQSLGQGLEFLIYFQGNSAPDKSGLPSDRFSAERTGGSVSTLTIQRTQQEDSAVYLCASSFTGTSGYEQYFGPGTRLTVT.

The chain is built from TRBV7-8 and TRBJ1-1; D possibly corresponds to TRBD1 (5 bases). The CDR3 extends over 18 amino acids. The germline V gene has CDR1 SGHVS and CDR2 FQNEAQ. With 2 bases removed from V and 3 bases from J, the gap between germline ends came to 22 bases. CDR3 coding DNA: TGTGCCAGCAGCTTACGGGAATCAAGGAGGGGCTCGGACACTGAAGCTTTCTTT. Protein: CASSLRESRRGSDTEAFF.

Concerning this clone: The junction shows a germline mismatch at one end, possibly a read error. This chain connects TRBV7-8 to TRBJ2-7, with 7 bases identical to TRBD1. Germline V gives CDR1 SGHVS, CDR2 FQNEAQ. The CDR3 is made up of 12 amino acids. The CDR3 nucleotides read TGTGCCAGCAGCGTCGGCGGACAGGAGGTACACTTC. Protein: CASSVGGQEVHF.

V and J are TRBV4-2 and TRBJ1-1; D is uncertain. The V gene's germline CDR1 is LGHNA and CDR2 YNFKEQ. CDR3 length: 13 amino acids. V was cut by 7 bases and J by 6 bases, with 15 bases left in between. CDR3 region: CASTQYHDSEAFF. The CDR3 region has the DNA TGTGCCAGCACCCAGTATCATGACTCTGAAGCTTTCTTT.

The rearrangement links TRBV6-5 to TRBJ1-2, with TRBD1 matching over 10 bases. Germline CDR1 reads MNHEY; CDR2 reads SVGAGI. V shed 0 bases and J 7 bases; nucleotides not matched to a gene: 8. This CDR3 spans 16 amino acids. The CDR3 DNA follows: TGTGCCAGCAGTTACTCGTACCGGGACAGGGGATTTGGCTACACCTTC. It is translated as CASSYSYRDRGFGYTF.

A few counts support this clone. This rearrangement joins TRBV5-1 to TRBJ2-7, with D perhaps matching TRBD2 (5 bases). The germline V gene has CDR1 SGHRS and CDR2 YFSETQ. The CDR3 runs to 14 residues. V was cut by 6 bases and J by 1 base, with 14 bases left in between. The CDR3 coding sequence is TGCGCCAGCAATCCCAGCGGACTTTCCTACGAGCAGTACTTC. It translates to CASNPSGLSYEQYF.